This T cell receptor beta chain was sequenced in a study of glioma-infiltrating T cells. Study context: About one million peripheral T cells were targeted at roughly 4.5- to 11-fold coverage.

Amplification of TCR alpha and beta CDR3 regions from RNA used iRepertoire nested multiplex PCR. Each CDR3 protein is one row after TCRdb ran MiXCR on the multiplex PCR reads. The table lists 300,000 to 450,000 distinct CDR3 sequences, roughly two fifths of them singletons, with about 11% in the top ten. Study outcomes and limitations: CDR3 overlap between tissue and blood was very small. Gliomas, especially low-grade, showed above-expected tissue-blood divergence; non-neoplastic patients showed below.

As regards this clonotype: Its matching antigen is unknown.

The CDR3 is 15 amino acids. Per germline, CDR1 SGHNT and CDR2 YENEEA. The sequencing sample was made of glioma tissue, nonneoplastic brain tissue, or PBMCs (not recorded which). This chain connects TRBV11-3 to TRBJ2-7; TRBD1 matches at 9 bases. Judging by the DNA end, TRBJ2-1 fits better; the J call may be wrong. The sequence was obtained from a human donor with low-grade glioma or glioblastoma, undergoing nonglioma brain surgery, or in good health (not recorded which). The CDR3 nucleotides read TGTGCCAGCAGCTTAGTGCCCGACAGGGGGACGGAGCAGTTCTTC. As protein: CASSLVPDRGTEQFF.